A single sample is the source of the 7 T cell receptor beta chains below, sequenced in a study of CD8 T cells in Susac syndrome. RNA in amounts of roughly 0.45 to 1 ug was reverse transcribed with random hexamers. TCRdb re-derived calls from the immunoSEQ multiplex PCR reads in MiXCR, one entry per CDR3 protein. The data hold 250,000 to 350,000 distinct CDR3 sequences, with approximately 85% observed a single time. The specimen was CD8+ T cells from PBMCs. The receptors come from a human donor with multiple sclerosis.

This sequence joins TRBV7-9 and TRBJ2-7; 8 nucleotides align to TRBD1. Trimming at V came to 4 bases and at J to 7 bases, leaving 9 bases not matched to a gene. In germline, CDR1 is SEHNR, CDR2 FQNEAQ (reference sequence). The CDR3 extends over 14 amino acids. CDR3 amino acids: CASSYPPTGDEQYF. In nucleotides, the CDR3 is TGTGCCAGCAGCTACCCCCCGACAGGGGATGAGCAGTACTTC.

This clonotype appeared a few times. The chain is built from TRBV6-1 and TRBJ2-5; D call uncertain. Germline assignment: CDR1 MNHNS and CDR2 SASEGT. The V end lost 1 base, the J end lost 12 bases, and 6 bases lay between the germline ends. The CDR3 extends over 10 amino acids. The CDR3 bases are TGTGCCAGCAGTGAAGAAAGAAAGTACTTC. It encodes CASSEERKYF.

In this sample, this clonotype turned up a few times. The V and J genes are TRBV27 and TRBJ2-7; no definite D call. CDR3 length equals 13 residues. Germline V CDR1 and CDR2: MNHEY, SMNVEV (reference sequence). Trimming left V 6 bases short and J 1 base short, with 10 bases between. In DNA form, the CDR3 reads TGTGCCAGCAGCCCCGAGAGGTCCTACGAGCAGTACTTC. Protein sequence: CASSPERSYEQYF.

V gene TRBV7-3 combines with J gene TRBJ2-2, with D tentatively TRBD1 or TRBD2 (5 bases each). Germline V gene lookup returns CDR1 SGHTA and CDR2 FQGTGA. V was trimmed by 2 bases and J by 9 bases, leaving 10 bases between them. The CDR3 totals 13 residues. The DNA of the CDR3 is TGTGCCAGCAGCTTAGTGGGGACGCGGGAGCTGTTTTTT. Its protein is CASSLVGTRELFF.

The chain carries TRBV20-1 and TRBJ2-5; D gene unclear. V dropped 0 bases and J dropped 2 bases, with 13 bases sitting between them. This CDR3 is built from 15 residues. Germline assignment: CDR1 DFQATT and CDR2 SNEGSKA (reference sequence). CDR3 nucleotide sequence: TGCAGTGCTAGAGATATAGGAGTAGCTCAAGAGACCCAGTACTTC. Residues: CSARDIGVAQETQYF.

This chain connects TRBV2 to TRBJ1-5, with D tentatively TRBD1 (6 bases). The germline V and J ends were trimmed by 2 bases and 3 bases, with 11 bases remaining between them. CDR1 is SNHLY, CDR2 FYNNEI, per germline. The CDR3 loop spans 15 amino acids. The CDR3 DNA sequence: TGTGCCAGCAGTGAACGGGGGGCCCCCAATCAGCCCCAGCATTTT. Its protein is CASSERGAPNQPQHF.

The rearrangement joins TRBV13 to TRBJ2-5, with 9 positions matching TRBD1. The J segment lost 5 bases and the V segment lost 4 bases, leaving 2 bases of the junction unmatched. The germline V gene encodes CDR1 PRHDT and CDR2 FYEKMQ (reference sequence). The CDR3 length is 13 residues. Here the CDR3 DNA reads TGTGCCAGCAGCTATGACAGGGGGGAGACCCAGTACTTC. Its protein is CASSYDRGETQYF.